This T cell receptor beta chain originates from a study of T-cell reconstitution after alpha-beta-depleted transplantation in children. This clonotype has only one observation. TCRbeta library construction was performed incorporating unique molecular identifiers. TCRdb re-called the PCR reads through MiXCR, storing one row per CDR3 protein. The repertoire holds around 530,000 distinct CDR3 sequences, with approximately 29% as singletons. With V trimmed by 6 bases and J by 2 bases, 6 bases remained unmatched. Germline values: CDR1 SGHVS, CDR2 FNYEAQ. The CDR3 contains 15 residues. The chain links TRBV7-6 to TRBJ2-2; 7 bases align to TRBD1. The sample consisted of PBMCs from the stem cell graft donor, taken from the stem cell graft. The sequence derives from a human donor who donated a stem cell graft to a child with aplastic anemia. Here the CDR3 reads CASRGDSFNTGELFF. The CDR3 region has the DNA TGTGCCAGCAGAGGGGACAGTTTTAACACCGGGGAGCTGTTTTTT.